The table lists the clone carrying this T cell receptor beta chain with a few counts. 5'RACE template switching produced TCR cDNA carrying a universal primer site and UMIs. TCRdb redid the calling of the 5' RACE reads with MiXCR, one entry per CDR3 protein. The top ten clones hold less than 55% of a sample with approximately 12,000 distinct CDR3 sequences, 4.9% of them seen once. These data are taken from a study of T cells after yellow fever vaccination. The wider study: Cell sorting separated EM, EMRA, CM and Tscm memory subsets by CD3, CD45RA, CCR7 and CD95. Any fraction with a low cell number was prepared using SMART-Seq v4 Ultra Low Input. Overall study findings and caveats: The study found a weaker secondary response that peaked faster, day 5 versus 15.

Trimming left V 4 bases short and J 2 bases short, with 19 bases between. CDR3 size: 16 residues. Germline CDR1 and CDR2: SGHRS and YFSETQ. Material: PBMCs, either bulk or a sorted T-cell subset (CD4+, CD8+, memory, or dextramer-sorted; not recorded which), obtained 45 days after the yellow fever booster vaccination. The receptor was derived from a man aged 25 to 45 who received the YFV17D yellow fever vaccine. This chain uses TRBV5-1 with TRBJ2-7; unclear D gene. The CDR3 spells CASSGFGESFPYEQYF. In DNA form, the CDR3 reads TGCGCCAGCAGCGGCTTCGGTGAATCTTTTCCCTACGAGCAGTACTTC.